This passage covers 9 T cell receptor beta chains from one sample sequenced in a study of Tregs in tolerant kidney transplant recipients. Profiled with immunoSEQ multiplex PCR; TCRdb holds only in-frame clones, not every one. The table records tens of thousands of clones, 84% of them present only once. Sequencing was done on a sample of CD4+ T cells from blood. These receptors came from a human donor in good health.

The CDR3 reads CASRAVGELFF. The CDR3 region has the DNA TGTGCCAGCAGAGCTGTAGGGGAGCTGTTTTTT. V and J are TRBV6-5 and TRBJ2-2; no reliable D call. Trimming cost V 6 bases and J 8 bases, with 7 bases left between them. The CDR3 spans 11 residues. The germline V gene has CDR1 MNHEY and CDR2 SVGAGI.

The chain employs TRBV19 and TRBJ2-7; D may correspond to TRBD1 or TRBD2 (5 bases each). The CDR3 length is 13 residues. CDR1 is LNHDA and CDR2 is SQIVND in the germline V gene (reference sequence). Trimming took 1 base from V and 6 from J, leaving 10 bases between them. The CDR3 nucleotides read TGTGCCAGTAGTATAGGGGGGTTTGCCGAGCAGTACTTC. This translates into CASSIGGFAEQYF.

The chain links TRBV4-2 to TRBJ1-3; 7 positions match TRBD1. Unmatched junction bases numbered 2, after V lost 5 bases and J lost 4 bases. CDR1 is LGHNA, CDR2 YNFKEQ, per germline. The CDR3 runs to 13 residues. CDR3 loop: CASSLTGGNTIYF. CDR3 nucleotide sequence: TGTGCCAGCAGCTTGACAGGGGGAAACACCATATATTTT.

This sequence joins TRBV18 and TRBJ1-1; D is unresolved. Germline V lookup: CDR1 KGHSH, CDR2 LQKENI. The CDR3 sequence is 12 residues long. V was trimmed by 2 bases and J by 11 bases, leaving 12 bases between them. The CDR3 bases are TGTGCCAGCTCACCATGGACGTCCAAGGCTTTCTTT. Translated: CASSPWTSKAFF.

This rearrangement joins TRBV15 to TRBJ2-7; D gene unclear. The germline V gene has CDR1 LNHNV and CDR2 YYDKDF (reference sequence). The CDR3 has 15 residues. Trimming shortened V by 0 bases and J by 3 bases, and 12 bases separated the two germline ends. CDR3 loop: CATSRDLAYLYEQYF. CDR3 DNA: TGTGCCACCAGCAGAGATCTGGCATACCTCTACGAGCAGTACTTC.

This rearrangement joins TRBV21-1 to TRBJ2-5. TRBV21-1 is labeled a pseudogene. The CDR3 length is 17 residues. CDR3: CASSKSGGTLNQETQYF. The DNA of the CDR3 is TGTGCCAGCAGCAAATCTGGAGGGACACTTAACCAAGAGACCCAGTACTTC.

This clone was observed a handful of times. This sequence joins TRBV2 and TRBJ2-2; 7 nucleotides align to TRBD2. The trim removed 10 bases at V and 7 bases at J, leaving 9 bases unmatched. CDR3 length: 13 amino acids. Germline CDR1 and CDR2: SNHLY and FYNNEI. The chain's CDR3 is CATSREGRGELFF. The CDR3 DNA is TGTGCCACAAGCAGGGAGGGTCGCGGGGAGCTGTTTTTT.

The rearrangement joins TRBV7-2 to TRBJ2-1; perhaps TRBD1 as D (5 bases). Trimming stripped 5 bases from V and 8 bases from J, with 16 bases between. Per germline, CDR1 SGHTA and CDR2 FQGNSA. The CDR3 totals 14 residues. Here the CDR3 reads CASSDRSQGDEQFF. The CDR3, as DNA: TGTGCCAGCAGCGACAGAAGTCAAGGGGATGAGCAGTTCTTC. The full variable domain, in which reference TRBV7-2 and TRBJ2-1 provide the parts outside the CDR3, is GAGVSQSPSNKVTEKGKDVELRCDPISGHTALYWYRQSLGQGLEFLIYFQGNSAPDKSGLPSDRFSAERTGGSVSTLTIQRTQQEDSAVYLCASSDRSQGDEQFFGPGTRLTVL.

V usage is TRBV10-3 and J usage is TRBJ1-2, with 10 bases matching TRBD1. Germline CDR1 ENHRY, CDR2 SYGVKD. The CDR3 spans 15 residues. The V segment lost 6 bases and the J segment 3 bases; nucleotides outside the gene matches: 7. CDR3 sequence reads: CAISSGDRGDYGYTF. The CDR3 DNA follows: TGTGCCATCAGCTCTGGGGACAGGGGCGACTATGGCTACACCTTC.